One and the same sample provided the 11 T cell receptor beta chains below, sequenced in a study of blood T cells in healthy people across ages. It was with a sample-barcoded 5' primer and a J-beta primer mix that a second PCR of roughly 7 to 11 cycles was run. Via MiXCR, TCRdb re-called the 5' RACE reads, giving one row per CDR3 protein. Counted here are some 1.5 million distinct CDR3 sequences, 28% occurring once; the ten biggest clones make up 6.5% to 8.5%. Sequences were obtained from blood. These receptors all come from a young woman in good health.

This chain joins TRBV28 and TRBJ2-4; D call uncertain. V was clipped by 1 base and J by 0 bases, with 13 bases between them. Germline values: CDR1 MDHEN, CDR2 SYDVKM. The CDR3 extends over 17 amino acids. CDR3: CASSLFGVIVAKNIQYF. CDR3 bases: TGTGCCAGCAGTTTATTTGGAGTCATAGTAGCCAAAAACATTCAGTACTTC.

This chain links TRBV27 with TRBJ1-2, with 7 bases matching TRBD1. CDR3 size: 13 residues. The germline V gene has CDR1 MNHEY and CDR2 SMNVEV (reference sequence). The V gene end was trimmed by 5 bases and the J gene end by 8 bases; junction bases not matched to a gene: 8. CDR3 coding DNA: TGTGCCAGCAGTACAGGGGATTTGAGGGGCTACACCTTC. This codes for CASSTGDLRGYTF.

This chain uses TRBV20-1 with TRBJ2-5, with a tentative D call TRBD2 (5 bases). The CDR3 covers 12 residues. CDR1 is DFQATT, CDR2 SNEGSKA, per germline (reference sequence). V gave up 6 bases and J gave up 5 bases, with 13 bases separating them. CDR3 in amino acids: CSAGPGGETQYF. CDR3 in DNA: TGCAGTGCGGGTCCGGGCGGGGAGACCCAGTACTTC.

The chain uses TRBV29-1 and TRBJ1-2, with 9 bases matching TRBD1. CDR3 length equals 16 residues. The trim removed 3 bases at V and 6 bases at J, leaving 14 bases unmatched. Germline V gene sequence: CDR1 SQVTM, CDR2 ANQGSEA. The CDR3: CSVECSRDRVSDGYTF. In DNA form, the CDR3 reads TGCAGCGTTGAGTGCTCCCGGGACAGGGTTTCGGATGGCTACACCTTC.

The chain uses TRBV7-7 and TRBJ2-1; 9 bases line up with TRBD2. The trim removed 5 bases at V and 6 bases at J, leaving 14 bases unmatched. The CDR3 sequence is 17 residues long. Germline V gene sequence: CDR1 SSHAT, CDR2 FNYEAQ (reference sequence). This CDR3 reads CASSPTAGGFPRNEQFF. Here the CDR3 DNA reads TGTGCCAGCAGCCCCACAGCGGGGGGCTTCCCCCGCAATGAGCAGTTCTTC.

This chain links TRBV27 with TRBJ2-4; D gene uncertain. The CDR3 sequence is 15 residues long. The germline gives CDR1 MNHEY, CDR2 SMNVEV (reference sequence). V gave up 3 bases and J gave up 2 bases, with 11 bases separating them. CDR3 amino acids: CASSFNRNTKNIQYF. CDR3 DNA: TGTGCCAGCAGTTTTAACCGAAACACCAAAAACATTCAGTACTTC.

The chain links TRBV29-1 to TRBJ2-3; 8 positions agree with TRBD2. Losses at the gene ends were 0 bases for V and 4 bases for J; bases not matched to a gene: 3. Looked up from germline, CDR1 is SQVTM and CDR2 is ANQGSEA. The CDR3 runs to 14 residues. CDR3 sequence (DNA): TGCAGCGTTGAAGAGGCGGGGGGAGCAGATACGCAGTATTTT. Encoded protein: CSVEEAGGADTQYF.

This clonotype was detected a few times. The chain is built from TRBV20-1 and TRBJ1-2; possible D gene TRBD1, 6 bases. CDR1 and CDR2 from the germline V gene are DFQATT and SNEGSKA (reference sequence). The CDR3 totals 12 residues. Trimming cost V 4 bases and J 4 bases, with 10 bases left between them. CDR3 DNA sequence: TGCAGTGCTAACCAGGGGCCCTATGGCTACACCTTC. This translates into CSANQGPYGYTF.

This clonotype was seen at least ten times. The rearrangement uses TRBV20-1 and TRBJ1-5; D gene uncertain. Trimming removed 6 bases from V and 6 bases from J, with 12 bases in between. Per the germline V gene, CDR1 is DFQATT and CDR2 is SNEGSKA (reference sequence). The CDR3 has 12 amino acids. The CDR3 DNA reads as TGCAGTGCCCGAGAGGGAATTCAGCCCCAGCATTTT. Its protein product is CSAREGIQPQHF.

This clonotype showed up just a few times. The chain employs TRBV24-1 and TRBJ2-5, with D hard to call. Trimming removed 2 bases from V and 5 bases from J, with 5 bases in between. From germline, CDR1 is KGHDR and CDR2 SFDVKD. The CDR3 sequence is 12 residues long. The CDR3 DNA sequence: TGTGCCACCAGTGATTATGAGGAGACCCAGTACTTC. This encodes CATSDYEETQYF.

The chain has TRBV21-1 and TRBJ1-2. TRBV21-1 is a listed pseudogene. This CDR3 has 15 residues. The DNA for the CDR3 is TGTGCCAGCCCCTCCGGCTACTTATGGTGTTGTGGCTACACCTTC. It translates to CASPSGYLWCCGYTF.